This T cell receptor beta chain was captured in a study of blood T cell repertoires in COVID-19. TCRdb keeps only in-frame clones here, not all; method: immunoSEQ multiplex PCR. The sample records roughly 300,000 clones, 92% being singletons. The CDR3 runs 13 residues. J lost 3 bases, V lost 6 bases, and 1 base had no gene match. The sample was PBMCs or T cells enriched from blood (not recorded which). The chain joins TRBV12-3 or TRBV12-4 to TRBJ2-7; 11 bases align to TRBD2. The clonotype was recovered from a woman in her twenties or thirties who had recovered from COVID-19. The CDR3 coding sequence is TGTGCCAGCAGACTAGCGGGAGTCTACGAGCAGTACTTC. As protein: CASRLAGVYEQYF.